One T cell receptor beta chain is described in this entry. The antigen remains undetermined. This record belongs to a study of beta chain features in type 1 diabetes. The wider study: Cell yields, gender and age were comparable in patients and healthy donors. Findings and limits, study-wide: Significant though moderate, a shortening of TCRB CDR3s appeared in all four CD4+ subsets of Type 1 diabetes patients.

Germline V CDR1 and CDR2: SGHRS, YFSETQ. The trim removed 3 bases at V and 6 bases at J, leaving 3 bases unmatched. The CDR3 extends over 13 amino acids. Since all of the isolated RNA was reverse transcribed, expressed TCRB transcripts were what got sequenced. Clones were sequenced by immunoSEQ multiplex PCR, and TCRdb holds only the in-frame ones, with some missing. The table records 200,000 to 250,000 clones, more than 11% of them present only once. A sort by CD45RO/CCR7/CD25/CD127/CD95/CD27 yielded CD4+ naive, central memory, regulatory and stem cell-like memory cells. This TCR came from a man in his thirties or forties with type 1 diabetes. What was sequenced was naive CD4+ T cells from blood. The J gene is TRBJ2-7, the V gene TRBV5-1, with TRBD1 identical over 10 bases. The chain's CDR3 is CASSSTGGFEQYF. The CDR3 nucleotides read TGCGCCAGCAGCTCGACAGGGGGCTTCGAGCAGTACTTC. Complete variable domain (other parts from reference TRBV5-1 and TRBJ2-7): KAGVTQTPRYLIKTRGQQVTLSCSPISGHRSVSWYQQTPGQGLQFLFEYFSETQRNKGNFPGRFSGRQFSNSRSEMNVSTLELGDSALYLCASSSTGGFEQYFGPGTRLTVT.